This T cell receptor beta chain was retrieved from a study of cytomegalovirus exposure and HLA in healthy donors (dated 2017 in TCRdb). Background on the whole study: A later analysis indicated that the 120 validation repertoires were generated on the platform also employed for the approximately 700 repertoires of the first cohort. The study was designed to test whether signatures of past pathogen exposure could be identified by cataloging public T cell receptors. Along with the 666-subject first cohort, a separate validation cohort of over a hundred different subjects was used. The study combined high-throughput TCR immunosequencing, statistical association of individual TCRs with disease status, and machine learning to predict cytomegalovirus infection status.

The donors were included in the validation cohort of roughly 130 subjects, a group kept apart from the approximately 670-subject first cohort. Receptors were amplified or captured by the immunoSEQ multiplex PCR assay. In the original analysis: A statistical classification framework was built for diagnosing cytomegalovirus status from the catalog of TCR beta chain sequences. Sourced from immuneACCESS, this table was stored by TCRdb with only in-frame sequences that have V and J called. A share of the clones is absent; for the studies checked, an unresolved V gene accounts for under half, and the remainder has no known explanation. That table is the source of V, J and clone size, and D and trimming were worked out from the DNA. In this sample the table shows around 200,000 clones, about 86% of which occur a single time. Approximately 3% of the sample lies in the top ten. Results and caveats for the whole study, not just this receptor: Of the cluster scores, about 94% were above 0 in a later analysis, which found that TCRs clustered in the first cohort also tended to co-occur in the 110 or so validation repertoires. The authors suggested that the approach could potentially be extended to other disease states and immunological phenotypes. The classifier was reported to diagnose cytomegalovirus status with high specificity and sensitivity in both the original cohort and the validation cohort. Most TCR sequences were seen in very few donors, while some public TCRs were found in many individuals. A few of the identified cytomegalovirus-associated TCR beta chains were confirmed in vitro to be specific for cytomegalovirus antigens. The validation cohort had no HLA typing available for a later analysis, so co-occurrence within that cohort was assessed over all 110 or so repertoires. In the study, 150 to 200 TCR beta chains were listed as associated with cytomegalovirus.

About this clone itself: Its antigen specificity is not known. Base qualities are not recorded, but no much larger clone differs from it by a single base. Other DNA sequences in the sample encode the same CDR3.

CDR1 MNHEY and CDR2 SMNVEV were looked up in the germline V gene (reference sequence). Including the terminal cysteine and phenylalanine, the CDR3 comprises 15 residues. Solely the CDR3 DNA is kept, with 45 bases framed from the first base. Ends trimmed: V by 2 bases, J by 4 bases; bases unmatched to a gene: 4. The sequence joins TRBV27 to TRBJ2-3; 9 bases in the junction line up with TRBD2. Sequenced input: PBMCs. The TCR originated in a young woman in good health and CMV-seropositive. The CDR3 region reads CASSLGGGAPDTQYF. The nucleotide sequence reads as follows: TGTGCCAGCAGTTTAGGCGGGGGGGCCCCAGATACGCAGTATTTT.